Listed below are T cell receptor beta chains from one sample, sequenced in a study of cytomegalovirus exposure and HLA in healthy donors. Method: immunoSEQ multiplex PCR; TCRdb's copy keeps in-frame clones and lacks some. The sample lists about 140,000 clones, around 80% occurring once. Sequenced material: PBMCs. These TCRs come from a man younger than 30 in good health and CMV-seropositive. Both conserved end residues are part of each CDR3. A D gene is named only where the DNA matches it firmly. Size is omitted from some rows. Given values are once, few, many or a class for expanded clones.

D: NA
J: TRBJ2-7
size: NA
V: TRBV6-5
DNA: TGTGCCAGCAGTTACTCGATGGCAGGGAACCACGAGCAGTACTTC
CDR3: CASSYSMAGNHEQYF

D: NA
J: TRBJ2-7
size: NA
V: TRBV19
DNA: TGTGCCAGTAAACCGACAGAGTCTTCCTACGAGCAGTACTTC
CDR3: CASKPTESSYEQYF

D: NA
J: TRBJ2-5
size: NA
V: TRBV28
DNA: TGTGCCAGCAGTTTATCCTTGGGGGGTTCGGAGGCCCAGTACTTC
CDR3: CASSLSLGGSEAQYF

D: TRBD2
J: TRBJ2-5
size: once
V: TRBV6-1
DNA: TGTGCCAGCAGTGAAAGGGAGTGGGGGGGGACCCAGTACTTC
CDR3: CASSEREWGGTQYF

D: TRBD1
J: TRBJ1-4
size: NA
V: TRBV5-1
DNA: TGCGCCAGCAGCCTGCTAAGGACAGGGATGAATGAAAAACTGTTTTTT
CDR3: CASSLLRTGMNEKLFF

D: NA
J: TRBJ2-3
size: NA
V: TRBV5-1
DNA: TGCGCCGGCAGCACCCTTGGGGGGTTCGGCGATACGCAGTATTTT
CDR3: CAGSTLGGFGDTQYF

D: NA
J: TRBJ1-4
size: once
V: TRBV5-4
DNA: TGTGCCAGCAGCCAAGGACAGCCTGCAACTAATGAAAAACTGTTTTTT
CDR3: CASSQGQPATNEKLFF

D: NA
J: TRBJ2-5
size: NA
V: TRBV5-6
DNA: TGTGCCAGCAGCTCCAACGCCTTAGCAGAGGAGACCCAGTACTTC
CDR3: CASSSNALAEETQYF

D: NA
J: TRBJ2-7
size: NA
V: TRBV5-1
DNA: TGCGCCAGCAGCTCTACCCCGGGACACCACGAGCAGTACTTC
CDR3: CASSSTPGHHEQYF

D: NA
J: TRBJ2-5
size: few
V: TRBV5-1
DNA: TGCGCCAGCAGCTTGGGGGCAGGGCAAGAGACCCAGTACTTC
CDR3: CASSLGAGQETQYF

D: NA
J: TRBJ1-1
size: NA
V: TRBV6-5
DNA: TGTGCCACAACGGACAGCCTAAACACTGAAGCTTTCTTT
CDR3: CATTDSLNTEAFF

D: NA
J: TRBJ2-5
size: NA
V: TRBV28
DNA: TGTGCCAGCAGTTTAGCAGGGGAGCGCAAGACCCAGTACTTC
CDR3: CASSLAGERKTQYF

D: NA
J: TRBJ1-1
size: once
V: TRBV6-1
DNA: TGTGCCAGCAGTGAAGCGGGCAGAGGGACTGAAGCTTTCTTT
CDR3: CASSEAGRGTEAFF

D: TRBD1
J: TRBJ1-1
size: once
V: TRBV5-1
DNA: TGCGCCAGCCGGACAGGAATGAACACTGAAGCTTTCTTT
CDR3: CASRTGMNTEAFF

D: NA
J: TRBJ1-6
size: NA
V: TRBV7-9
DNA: TGTGCCAGCACCGATCAATCGGGTAGAGGTTCACCCCTCCACTTT
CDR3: CASTDQSGRGSPLHF

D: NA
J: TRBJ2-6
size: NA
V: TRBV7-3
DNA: TGTGCCAGCAGCTTCTACTCTGGGGCCAACGTCCTGACTTTC
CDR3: CASSFYSGANVLTF

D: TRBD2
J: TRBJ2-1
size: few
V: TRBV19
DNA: TGTGCCACTCGGGCGGGAGGGTTTTACAATGAGCAGTTCTTC
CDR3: CATRAGGFYNEQFF

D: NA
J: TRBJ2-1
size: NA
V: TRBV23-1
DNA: TGCGCCAGCAGTCAATCAGGTGACGGAGGCTACAATGAGCAGTTCTTC
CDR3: CASSQSGDGGYNEQFF

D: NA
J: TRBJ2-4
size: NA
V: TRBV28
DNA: TGTGCCAGCAGTACCTCAGGGGTTGGCAAAAACATTCAGTACTTC
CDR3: CASSTSGVGKNIQYF

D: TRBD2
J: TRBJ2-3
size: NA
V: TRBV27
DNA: TGTGCCAGCAGTTTAGGGGTGGGGCGGGAGACTCCCACAGATACGCAGTATTTT
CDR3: CASSLGVGRETPTDTQYF

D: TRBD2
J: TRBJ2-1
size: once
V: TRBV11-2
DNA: TGTGCCAGCAGCCCACTAGCGGGAGGGCCCCAAGGGTCCAATGAGCAGTTCTTC
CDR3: CASSPLAGGPQGSNEQFF

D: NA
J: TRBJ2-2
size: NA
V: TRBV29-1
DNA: TGCAGCGCAGGGGTGTCCGGGGAGCTGTTTTTT
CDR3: CSAGVSGELFF

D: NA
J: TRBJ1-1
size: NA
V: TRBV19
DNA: TGTGCCAGTAGTTTTGGGGGCGCGAACACTGAAGCTTTCTTT
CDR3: CASSFGGANTEAFF

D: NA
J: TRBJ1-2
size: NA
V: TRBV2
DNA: TGTGCCAGCAGTGAAGCGCGGGGTCCCAACTATGGCTACACCTTC
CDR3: CASSEARGPNYGYTF

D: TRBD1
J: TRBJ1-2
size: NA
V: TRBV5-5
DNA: TGTGCCAGCAGCTTACAAGACAGGGGAGGGGATAACTATGGCTACACCTTC
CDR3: CASSLQDRGGDNYGYTF

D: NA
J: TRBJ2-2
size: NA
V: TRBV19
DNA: TGTGCCAGTAGTATAGTAGCGTTAAGCACCGGGGAGCTGTTTTTT
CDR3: CASSIVALSTGELFF

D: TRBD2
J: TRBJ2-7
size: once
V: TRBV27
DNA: TGTGCCAGCAGTTTCGGGAGGGCCCCTGGGGAGCAGTACTTC
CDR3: CASSFGRAPGEQYF

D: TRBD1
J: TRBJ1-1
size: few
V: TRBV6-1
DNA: TGTGCCAGCAGTGAAACAGGGGGTGGAACTGAAGCTTTCTTT
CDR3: CASSETGGGTEAFF

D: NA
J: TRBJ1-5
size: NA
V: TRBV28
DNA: TGTGCCAGCAGTTTTAGTTGGGGGGGCAACAATCAGCCCCAGCATTTT
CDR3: CASSFSWGGNNQPQHF

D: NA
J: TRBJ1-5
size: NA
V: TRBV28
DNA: TGTGCCAGCAGTTTATCTGGCAATCAGCCCCAGCATTTT
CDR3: CASSLSGNQPQHF

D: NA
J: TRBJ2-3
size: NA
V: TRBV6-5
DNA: TGTGCCAGCAGGACCAGGGTTAGCACAGATACGCAGTATTTT
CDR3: CASRTRVSTDTQYF

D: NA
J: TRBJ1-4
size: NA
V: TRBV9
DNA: TGTGCCAGCAGCCCCTCCTTGAGGGATTCAGTTAATGAAAAACTGTTTTTT
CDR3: CASSPSLRDSVNEKLFF

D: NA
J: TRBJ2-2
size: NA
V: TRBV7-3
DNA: TGTGCCAGCACCCCTTCGAACACCGGGGAGCTGTTTTTT
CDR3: CASTPSNTGELFF